This record concerns one T cell receptor (beta chain) sequence. What it binds is not known. This CDR3 has 13 amino acids. V was trimmed by 7 bases and J by 4 bases, leaving 14 bases between them. CDR1 and CDR2 (germline): MGHDK, SYGVNS. This entry belongs to a study of CD8 T cells in Susac syndrome. The overall study: When their blood was taken, the Susac syndrome patients had either not yet had any therapy, were taking corticosteroids, or were taking intravenous immunoglobulin alone.

Study-wide findings and caveats: As the study acknowledged, the number of individuals in its TCR sequencing and HLA analysis was relatively small.

Recently defined diagnostic criteria classed the Susac syndrome patients as definite or probable. RNA totalling roughly 0.45 to 1 ug underwent reverse transcription with random hexamers. The immunoSEQ assay covered 54 Vbeta and 13 Jbeta segments for CDR3. TCRdb itself ran the immunoSEQ multiplex PCR reads through MiXCR, one entry per CDR3 protein. The sample lists under 200,000 distinct CDR3 sequences; approximately 96% were seen once. The sequenced material came from CD4+ T cells from PBMCs. The V call is TRBV25-1, the J call TRBJ2-7; a weak D match, TRBD2 (6 bases). The clonotype originates from a human donor with Susac syndrome. Here the CDR3 DNA reads TGTGCCAGCAAGGGCGGGATGACGTACGAGCAGTACTTC. Amino acid sequence: CASKGGMTYEQYF.